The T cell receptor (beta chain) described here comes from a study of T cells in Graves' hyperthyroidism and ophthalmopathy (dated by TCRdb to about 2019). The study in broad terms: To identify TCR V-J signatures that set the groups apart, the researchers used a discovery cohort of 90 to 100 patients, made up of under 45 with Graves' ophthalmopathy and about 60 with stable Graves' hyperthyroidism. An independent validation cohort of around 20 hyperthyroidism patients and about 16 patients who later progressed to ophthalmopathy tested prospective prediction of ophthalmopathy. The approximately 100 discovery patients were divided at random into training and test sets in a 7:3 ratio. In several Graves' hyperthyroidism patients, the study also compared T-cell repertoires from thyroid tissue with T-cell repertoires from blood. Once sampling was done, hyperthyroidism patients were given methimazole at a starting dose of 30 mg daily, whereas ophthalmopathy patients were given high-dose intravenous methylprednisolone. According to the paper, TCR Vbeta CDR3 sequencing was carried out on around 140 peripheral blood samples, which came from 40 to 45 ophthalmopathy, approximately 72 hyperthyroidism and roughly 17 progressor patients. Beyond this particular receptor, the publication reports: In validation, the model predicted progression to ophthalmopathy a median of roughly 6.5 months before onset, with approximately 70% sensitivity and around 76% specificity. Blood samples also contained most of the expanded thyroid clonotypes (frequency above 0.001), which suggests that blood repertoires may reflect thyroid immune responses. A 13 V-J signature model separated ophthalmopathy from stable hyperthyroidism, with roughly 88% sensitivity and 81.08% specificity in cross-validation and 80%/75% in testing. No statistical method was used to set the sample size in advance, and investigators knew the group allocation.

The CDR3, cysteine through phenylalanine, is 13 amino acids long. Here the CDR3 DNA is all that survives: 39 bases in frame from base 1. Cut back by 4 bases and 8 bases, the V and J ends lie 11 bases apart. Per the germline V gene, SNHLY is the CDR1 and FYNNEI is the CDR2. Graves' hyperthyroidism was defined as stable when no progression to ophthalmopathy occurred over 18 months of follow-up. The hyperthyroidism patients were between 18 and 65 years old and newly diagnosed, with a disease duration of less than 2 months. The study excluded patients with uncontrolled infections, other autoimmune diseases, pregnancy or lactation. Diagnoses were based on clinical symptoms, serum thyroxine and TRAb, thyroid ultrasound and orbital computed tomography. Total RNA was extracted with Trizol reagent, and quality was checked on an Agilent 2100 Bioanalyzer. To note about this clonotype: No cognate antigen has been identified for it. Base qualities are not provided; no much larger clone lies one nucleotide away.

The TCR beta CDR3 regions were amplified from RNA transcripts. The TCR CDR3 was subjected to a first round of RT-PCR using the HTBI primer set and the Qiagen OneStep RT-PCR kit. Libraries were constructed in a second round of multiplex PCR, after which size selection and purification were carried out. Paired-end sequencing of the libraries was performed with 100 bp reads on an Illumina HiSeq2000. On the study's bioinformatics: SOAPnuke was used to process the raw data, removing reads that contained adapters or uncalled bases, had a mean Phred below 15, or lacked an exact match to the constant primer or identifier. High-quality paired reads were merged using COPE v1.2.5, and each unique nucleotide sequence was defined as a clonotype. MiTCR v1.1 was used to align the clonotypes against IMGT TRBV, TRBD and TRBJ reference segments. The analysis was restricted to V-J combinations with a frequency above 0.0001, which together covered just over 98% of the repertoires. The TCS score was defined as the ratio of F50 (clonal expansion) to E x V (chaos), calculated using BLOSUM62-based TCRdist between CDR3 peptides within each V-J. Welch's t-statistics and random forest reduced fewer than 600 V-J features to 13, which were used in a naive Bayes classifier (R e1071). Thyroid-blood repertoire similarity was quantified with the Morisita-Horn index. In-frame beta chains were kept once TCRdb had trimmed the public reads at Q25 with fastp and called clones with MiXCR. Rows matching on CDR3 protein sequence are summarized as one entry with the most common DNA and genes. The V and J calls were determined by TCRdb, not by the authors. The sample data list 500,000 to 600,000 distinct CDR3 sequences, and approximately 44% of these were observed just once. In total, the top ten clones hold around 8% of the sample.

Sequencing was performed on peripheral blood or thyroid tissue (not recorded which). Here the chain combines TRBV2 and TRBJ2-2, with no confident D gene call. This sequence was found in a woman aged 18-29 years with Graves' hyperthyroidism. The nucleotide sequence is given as TGTGCCAGCAGTGGTATGGCCAGAGGGGAGCTGTTTTTT. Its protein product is CASSGMARGELFF. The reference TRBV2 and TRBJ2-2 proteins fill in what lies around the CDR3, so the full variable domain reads EPEVTQTPSHQVTQMGQEVILRCVPISNHLYFYWYRQILGQKVEFLVSFYNNEISEKSEIFDDQFSVERPDGSNFTLKIRSTKLEDSAMYFCASSGMARGELFFGEGSRLTVL.